These 13 T cell receptor beta chains share one sample of origin, sequenced in a study of post-analysis software for immune sequencing data. General study findings and limits: Patients used about five TRBV segments, including TRBV5-6, TRBV5-1 and TRBV20-1, more often than controls.

cDNA libraries for TCR beta contained unique molecular identifiers. TCRdb fed the PCR reads into MiXCR, producing one record per CDR3 protein. Of hundreds of thousands of distinct CDR3 sequences in the sample, 55% to 60% were seen once. Their recognized antigens are unknown. Sequencing was carried out using blood. The receptors were sampled from a girl aged 2 to 10 with multiple sclerosis.

The chain has TRBV6-1 and TRBJ2-3, with D possibly being TRBD2 (7 bases). The germline CDR1 and CDR2 sequences are MNHNS and SASEGT. CDR3 length: 15 amino acids. Trimming removed 7 bases at V and 5 bases at J, with 19 bases between. CDR3 coding DNA: TGTGCCAGCACCTCGAACTGGGGGGGCGGAGATACGCAGTATTTT. Amino acids: CASTSNWGGGDTQYF.

There are a few counts of this clonotype. The rearrangement links TRBV6-6 to TRBJ2-7, with D possibly called TRBD1 or TRBD2 (5 bases each). The V gene's germline CDR1 is MNHNY and CDR2 SVGAGI (reference sequence). The CDR3 loop spans 11 amino acids. Between the trimmed V and J ends, which lost 11 bases and 3 bases, there was a span of 11 bases. This chain's CDR3 is CASGGGYEQYF. CDR3 coding DNA: TGTGCCTCTGGTGGGGGCTACGAGCAGTACTTC.

This clonotype turned up a few times. The chain couples TRBV5-1 to TRBJ2-1; 8 bases align to TRBD1. Germline CDR1 SGHRS, CDR2 YFSETQ. The V and J ends lost 6 bases and 9 bases, in that order; junction bases with no gene match: 8. The CDR3 extends over 13 amino acids. CDR3 sequence reads: CASKATGGGEQFF. The CDR3 nucleotides read TGCGCCAGCAAGGCAACAGGGGGAGGTGAGCAGTTCTTC. Based on the CDR3 plus reference TRBV5-1 and TRBJ2-1, the full variable domain is KAGVTQTPRYLIKTRGQQVTLSCSPISGHRSVSWYQQTPGQGLQFLFEYFSETQRNKGNFPGRFSGRQFSNSRSEMNVSTLELGDSALYLCASKATGGGEQFFGPGTRLTVL.

This chain links TRBV20-1 with TRBJ2-7; 9 nucleotides align to TRBD1. Trimming at V came to 6 bases and at J to 6 bases, leaving 12 bases not matched to a gene. Germline CDR1 DFQATT, CDR2 SNEGSKA (reference sequence). CDR3 length: 14 amino acids. CDR3 protein: CSATSGTGKIEQYF. The CDR3 nucleotides are TGCAGTGCAACTTCCGGGACAGGGAAAATCGAGCAGTACTTC.

V gene TRBV7-2 combines with J gene TRBJ2-1, with 11 nucleotides matching TRBD2. The germline gives CDR1 SGHTA, CDR2 FQGNSA. This CDR3 spans 16 amino acids. Trimming at V came to 5 bases and at J to 7 bases, leaving 10 bases not matched to a gene. The DNA of the CDR3 is TGTGCCAGCAGCCCCATAGCGGGGGGGGTTCGGAATGAGCAGTTCTTC. Translating gives CASSPIAGGVRNEQFF.

The genes are TRBV5-1 and TRBJ2-7, with 7 bases identical to TRBD2. Losses at the gene ends were 0 bases for V and 4 bases for J; bases not matched to a gene: 10. This CDR3 has 16 residues. Germline loops: CDR1 SGHRS, CDR2 YFSETQ. CDR3 sequence: CASSLAARSGGYEQYF. The CDR3 DNA reads as TGCGCCAGCAGCTTGGCCGCGAGATCCGGGGGGTACGAGCAGTACTTC.

This sequence joins TRBV29-1 and TRBJ2-1; TRBD1 is a possible D gene (6 bases). Germline V gives CDR1 SQVTM, CDR2 ANQGSEA. Between the trimmed V and J ends, which lost 4 bases and 4 bases, there was a span of 17 bases. The CDR3 length is 15 residues. The CDR3: CSVGVHGQRYNEQFF. The CDR3 bases are TGCAGCGTTGGAGTTCACGGACAGAGATACAATGAGCAGTTCTTC.

The sample holds a few counts of this clonotype. The rearrangement uses TRBV12-3 or TRBV12-4 and TRBJ2-1; 10 bases agree with TRBD1. The junction had 17 bases not matched to a gene; V was cut back by 5 bases and J by 10 bases. The CDR3 runs to 17 residues. CDR3 bases: TGTGCCAGCAGTCCCGTAGACAGGGGGCTTTGGTCAGGCGAGCAGTTCTTC. Amino acid sequence: CASSPVDRGLWSGEQFF.

V gene TRBV10-2 combines with J gene TRBJ2-7; D possibly corresponds to TRBD2 (6 bases). V dropped 6 bases and J dropped 3 bases, with 12 bases sitting between them. CDR3 size: 13 residues. The germline V gene has CDR1 WSHSY and CDR2 SAAADI. This CDR3 reads CASRASGDYEQYF. The CDR3 DNA reads TGCGCCAGCAGAGCTTCGGGGGACTACGAGCAGTACTTC.

CDR3 DNA sequence: TGTGCCAGCAGTTACACCGGGACAGGGGACTTAGATACGCAGTATTTT. This codes for CASSYTGTGDLDTQYF. The V gene is TRBV6-5, the J gene TRBJ2-3; 10 bases agree with TRBD1. This CDR3 spans 16 amino acids. The junction had 7 bases not matched to a gene; V was cut back by 2 bases and J by 5 bases. Germline lookup yields CDR1 MNHEY and CDR2 SVGAGI.

This clonotype was picked up a small number of times. V and J are TRBV28 and TRBJ2-1, with D tentatively TRBD2 (5 bases). V was trimmed by 3 bases and J by 1 base, leaving 10 bases between them. The CDR3 sequence is 15 residues long. CDR1 and CDR2 (germline): MDHEN, SYDVKM. The DNA for the CDR3 is TGTGCCAGCAGTTTGGGATCGGGGTCCTACAATGAGCAGTTCTTC. Translating gives CASSLGSGSYNEQFF.

V and J are TRBV5-1 and TRBJ2-7; the D gene is possibly TRBD2 (6 bases). V was clipped by 6 bases and J by 3 bases, with 13 bases between them. CDR3 length: 13 residues. Germline CDR1 SGHRS, CDR2 YFSETQ. For the CDR3, the DNA is TGCGCCAGCAACCGCCGGGGGAACTACGAGCAGTACTTC. It translates to CASNRRGNYEQYF.

This clonotype occurred a few times. The chain recombines TRBV5-6 with TRBJ2-7; D is perhaps TRBD1 or TRBD2 (5 bases each). Germline CDR1 reads SGHDT; CDR2 reads YYEEEE. V was cut by 5 bases and J by 5 bases, with 14 bases left in between. CDR3 length: 13 amino acids. As DNA, the CDR3 is TGTGCCAGCAGTAGAGGGACGCGCGACGAGCAGTACTTC. Translating gives CASSRGTRDEQYF.